Sequencing of this TCR beta chain was carried out in a study of blood T cells in healthy people across ages. General study results and limits: TCR beta diversity tracked closely with naive T cell percentage. Diversity estimates drawn from one million T cells were deemed underestimates.

Primed by a sample-barcoded 5' primer and a J-beta primer mix, a second PCR proceeded for 7 to 11 cycles. Through a template-switch adaptor with 12 random nucleotides, each cDNA molecule received a tag. MiXCR was run by TCRdb on the 5' RACE reads, yielding one entry per CDR3 protein. This table holds about 1,400,000 distinct CDR3 sequences, approximately 38% found once. Peripheral blood was drawn, approximately 10 milliliters per donor. Concerning this clonotype itself: Its specificity is not known.

The CDR3 is 14 amino acids. The germline gives CDR1 DFQATT, CDR2 SNEGSKA (reference sequence). Trimming pared 1 base from V and 9 bases from J, leaving 13 bases between. V gene TRBV20-1 combines with J gene TRBJ1-6; D gene uncertain. Input material: blood. This sequence was found in a woman under 30 in good health. Here the CDR3 reads CSARVGYDGSPLHF. Here the CDR3 DNA reads TGCAGTGCTAGAGTTGGATATGACGGTTCACCCCTCCACTTT.